This is a list of T cell receptor beta chains from one sample in a study of TIL therapy for anti-PD-1-resistant metastatic lung cancer. Measured with immunoSEQ multiplex PCR; TCRdb has only the in-frame clones, and not every one. The table shows over 10,000 clones, with approximately 71% occurring only once. Sample: tumor tissue, taken at baseline. The receptors shown here come from a woman between 25 and 80 years old with non-small cell lung cancer. The CDR3 runs from the conserved cysteine through the conserved F or W. D genes are given only for firm matches. Some rows mark clone size as missing; the rest say once, few, many or name a class of expanded clone.

CDR3 protein: CASSPPGRTEAFF; CDR3 DNA: TGCGCCAGCAGTCCCCCGGGGCGCACTGAAGCTTTCTTT; D gene: -; J gene: TRBJ1-1; V gene: TRBV5-1; clone size: -
CDR3 protein: CASSIVDHYTF; CDR3 DNA: TGTGCCAGTAGTATAGTGGACCATTACACCTTC; D gene: -; J gene: TRBJ1-2; V gene: TRBV19; clone size: -
CDR3 protein: CASRLDRGSTDTQYF; CDR3 DNA: TGTGCCAGCAGACTCGACAGGGGAAGTACAGATACGCAGTATTTT; D gene: TRBD1; J gene: TRBJ2-3; V gene: TRBV28; clone size: -
CDR3 protein: CASSTGTSGSYGELFF; CDR3 DNA: TGCGCCAGCAGTACAGGGACTAGCGGGAGTTACGGGGAGCTGTTTTTT; D gene: TRBD2; J gene: TRBJ2-2; V gene: TRBV10-1; clone size: few
CDR3 protein: CASTNGRIQFF; CDR3 DNA: TGTGCCAGCACCAATGGGCGGATCCAGTTCTTC; D gene: -; J gene: TRBJ2-1; V gene: TRBV28; clone size: once
CDR3 protein: CASTESGRNEQYF; CDR3 DNA: TGTGCCAGCACGGAGTCAGGGAGGAATGAGCAGTACTTC; D gene: -; J gene: TRBJ2-7; V gene: TRBV6-1; clone size: -
CDR3 protein: CASSLNSQEGNEQFF; CDR3 DNA: TGCGCCAGCAGCTTGAATTCTCAGGAGGGCAATGAGCAGTTCTTC; D gene: -; J gene: TRBJ2-1; V gene: TRBV5-1; clone size: -
CDR3 protein: CASSPTGYEQYF; CDR3 DNA: TGTGCCAGCAGCCCTACAGGTTACGAGCAGTACTTC; D gene: -; J gene: TRBJ2-7; V gene: TRBV7-2; clone size: once
CDR3 protein: CASSTSTRGGYTF; CDR3 DNA: TGTGCCAGCAGCACCTCTACGAGGGGGGGCTACACCTTC; D gene: -; J gene: TRBJ1-2; V gene: TRBV7-3; clone size: -
CDR3 protein: CASSPRRDSGNTIYF; CDR3 DNA: TGTGCCAGCAGCCCCCGTCGGGACTCTGGAAACACCATATATTTT; D gene: -; J gene: TRBJ1-3; V gene: TRBV5-5; clone size: few
CDR3 protein: CASSQPKGEAFF; CDR3 DNA: TGTGCCAGCTCACAACCAAAGGGAGAAGCTTTCTTT; D gene: -; J gene: TRBJ1-1; V gene: TRBV18; clone size: -
CDR3 protein: CASSVEWTGEQYF; CDR3 DNA: TGTGCCAGCAGCGTTGAATGGACAGGGGAGCAGTACTTC; D gene: TRBD1; J gene: TRBJ2-7; V gene: TRBV9; clone size: medium-sized
CDR3 protein: CASSLARASQPQHF; CDR3 DNA: TGTGCCAGCAGCTTAGCCAGGGCTAGTCAGCCCCAGCATTTT; D gene: -; J gene: TRBJ1-5; V gene: TRBV7-2; clone size: -
CDR3 protein: CSVTGGGTTTDTQYF; CDR3 DNA: TGCAGCGTTACCGGGGGGGGGACAACCACAGATACGCAGTATTTT; D gene: TRBD2; J gene: TRBJ2-3; V gene: TRBV29-1; clone size: few
CDR3 protein: CASSEAGGADTQYF; CDR3 DNA: TGTGCCAGCAGTGAAGCTGGCGGGGCAGATACGCAGTATTTT; D gene: -; J gene: TRBJ2-3; V gene: TRBV6-1; clone size: -
CDR3 protein: CASQQGWNSPLHF; CDR3 DNA: TGTGCCAGCCAACAGGGGTGGAATTCACCCCTCCACTTT; D gene: TRBD1; J gene: TRBJ1-6; V gene: TRBV6-6; clone size: once
CDR3 protein: CASSELIGQGDQPQHF; CDR3 DNA: TGTGCCAGCAGTGAATTAATCGGACAGGGGGATCAACCCCAGCATTTT; D gene: TRBD1; J gene: TRBJ1-5; V gene: TRBV6-1; clone size: -
CDR3 protein: CASSAGRNNEKLFF; CDR3 DNA: TGTGCCAGCAGCGCAGGACGGAATAATGAAAAACTGTTTTTT; D gene: -; J gene: TRBJ1-4; V gene: TRBV11-1; clone size: -
CDR3 protein: CASSLELGLGSPKNEQFF; CDR3 DNA: TGTGCCAGCAGCTTAGAGTTAGGACTAGGTTCCCCTAAAAATGAGCAGTTCTTC; D gene: TRBD2; J gene: TRBJ2-1; V gene: TRBV11-2; clone size: medium-sized
CDR3 protein: CASVISDSVSYEQYF; CDR3 DNA: TGTGCCAGCGTCATTTCGGACAGTGTATCCTACGAGCAGTACTTC; D gene: -; J gene: TRBJ2-7; V gene: TRBV6-1; clone size: -
CDR3 protein: CAISETLYGTGSYEQYF; CDR3 DNA: TGTGCCATCAGTGAAACCTTATACGGGACAGGGTCCTACGAGCAGTACTTC; D gene: TRBD1; J gene: TRBJ2-7; V gene: TRBV10-3; clone size: -
CDR3 protein: CASSLDLAREQYF; CDR3 DNA: TGTGCCAGCAGCTTGGATTTAGCTCGCGAGCAGTACTTC; D gene: -; J gene: TRBJ2-7; V gene: TRBV5-4; clone size: -
CDR3 protein: CASRTTFTDTQYF; CDR3 DNA: TGCGCCAGCAGGACTACGTTCACAGATACGCAGTATTTT; D gene: -; J gene: TRBJ2-3; V gene: TRBV5-1; clone size: -
CDR3 protein: CSVAGGMDYGYTF; CDR3 DNA: TGCAGCGTGGCGGGCGGGATGGACTATGGCTACACCTTC; D gene: -; J gene: TRBJ1-2; V gene: TRBV29-1; clone size: -
CDR3 protein: CASSAASGSGSDTQYF; CDR3 DNA: TGTGCCAGCAGTGCCGCCAGCGGGAGTGGTTCAGATACGCAGTATTTT; D gene: TRBD2; J gene: TRBJ2-3; V gene: TRBV6-4; clone size: -
CDR3 protein: CASSLCCGETQYF; CDR3 DNA: TGTGCCAGCAGCTTATGCTGTGGGGAGACCCAGTACTTC; D gene: -; J gene: TRBJ2-5; V gene: TRBV5-6; clone size: -
CDR3 protein: CASGRETATTNEKLFF; CDR3 DNA: TGTGCCAGCGGCAGGGAAACAGCAACAACTAATGAAAAACTGTTTTTT; D gene: -; J gene: TRBJ1-4; V gene: TRBV9; clone size: -
CDR3 protein: CASSRGLQETQYF; CDR3 DNA: TGCGCCAGCAGCCGGGGGCTCCAAGAGACCCAGTACTTC; D gene: -; J gene: TRBJ2-5; V gene: TRBV10-2; clone size: -
CDR3 protein: CASSFGPGDSPLHF; CDR3 DNA: TGTGCCAGCAGCTTTGGTCCAGGAGATTCACCCCTCCACTTT; D gene: -; J gene: TRBJ1-6; V gene: TRBV7-9; clone size: few
CDR3 protein: CASSLVWASGYNEQFF; CDR3 DNA: TGCGCCAGCAGCTTGGTATGGGCTAGCGGGTACAATGAGCAGTTCTTC; D gene: TRBD2; J gene: TRBJ2-1; V gene: TRBV5-1; clone size: once
CDR3 protein: CASSLAAGVQQPQHF; CDR3 DNA: TGTGCCAGCAGCTTAGCCGCAGGGGTACAACAGCCCCAGCATTTT; D gene: -; J gene: TRBJ1-5; V gene: TRBV7-2; clone size: few
CDR3 protein: CASSIGSTRGIADTQYF; CDR3 DNA: TGTGCCAGTAGTATAGGATCAACTAGGGGTATCGCAGATACGCAGTATTTT; D gene: -; J gene: TRBJ2-3; V gene: TRBV19; clone size: -
CDR3 protein: CASSLGQGFRTEAFF; CDR3 DNA: TGTGCCAGCAGTTTAGGACAGGGTTTTAGGACTGAAGCTTTCTTT; D gene: TRBD1; J gene: TRBJ1-1; V gene: TRBV28; clone size: -
CDR3 protein: CASSGGGRGLYGYTF; CDR3 DNA: TGTGCCAGCTCGGGAGGGGGAAGAGGGCTCTATGGCTACACCTTC; D gene: -; J gene: TRBJ1-2; V gene: TRBV6-6; clone size: -
CDR3 protein: CASSPETVFDEQFF; CDR3 DNA: TGTGCCAGCTCACCCGAGACAGTATTCGATGAGCAGTTCTTC; D gene: -; J gene: TRBJ2-1; V gene: TRBV18; clone size: -
CDR3 protein: CTSSQVSGRALDNEQFF; CDR3 DNA: TGCACCAGCAGCCAAGTCAGCGGGAGGGCTCTGGACAATGAGCAGTTCTTC; D gene: -; J gene: TRBJ2-1; V gene: TRBV1; clone size: once
CDR3 protein: CASSPPGGSGYTF; CDR3 DNA: TGTGCCAGCAGTCCCCCCGGGGGCTCAGGCTACACCTTC; D gene: -; J gene: TRBJ1-2; V gene: TRBV28; clone size: -
CDR3 protein: CASSPGTLLNQPQHF; CDR3 DNA: TGTGCCAGCAGTCCAGGGACACTGCTCAATCAGCCCCAGCATTTT; D gene: -; J gene: TRBJ1-5; V gene: TRBV28; clone size: -
CDR3 protein: CAQSPGAQFNSPLHF; CDR3 DNA: TGTGCTCAAAGCCCAGGGGCCCAGTTCAATTCACCCCTCCACTTT; D gene: -; J gene: TRBJ1-6; V gene: TRBV5-8; clone size: few
CDR3 protein: CASSADRDIYSPLHF; CDR3 DNA: TGTGCCAGCAGCGCGGATCGGGACATCTATTCACCCCTCCACTTT; D gene: -; J gene: TRBJ1-6; V gene: TRBV5-4; clone size: -
CDR3 protein: CASSYVMDYRGSPLHF; CDR3 DNA: TGTGCCAGCAGTTACGTGATGGATTACAGGGGTTCACCCCTCCACTTT; D gene: TRBD1; J gene: TRBJ1-6; V gene: TRBV6-6; clone size: few
CDR3 protein: CASSYLRGQDGYTF; CDR3 DNA: TGTGCCAGCAGTTACCTCAGGGGGCAGGATGGCTACACCTTC; D gene: TRBD1; J gene: TRBJ1-2; V gene: TRBV6-6; clone size: -
CDR3 protein: CASSSLAGVHNEQFF; CDR3 DNA: TGCGCCAGCAGCTCACTAGCGGGAGTTCATAATGAGCAGTTCTTC; D gene: TRBD2; J gene: TRBJ2-1; V gene: TRBV5-1; clone size: once
CDR3 protein: CSVILNNEQFF; CDR3 DNA: TGCAGTGTAATACTTAACAATGAGCAGTTCTTC; D gene: -; J gene: TRBJ2-1; V gene: TRBV20-1; clone size: -
CDR3 protein: CASSYHDRGYTF; CDR3 DNA: TGTGCCAGCAGTTACCACGACCGGGGCTACACCTTC; D gene: -; J gene: TRBJ1-2; V gene: TRBV6-5; clone size: -
CDR3 protein: CASSLSYRDNYEQYF; CDR3 DNA: TGTGCCAGCAGTTTATCTTACAGGGACAACTACGAGCAGTACTTC; D gene: -; J gene: TRBJ2-7; V gene: TRBV28; clone size: -
CDR3 protein: CASSQAGTSGSFYEQYF; CDR3 DNA: TGTGCCAGCAGCCAAGCTGGGACTAGCGGGAGTTTCTACGAGCAGTACTTC; D gene: TRBD2; J gene: TRBJ2-7; V gene: TRBV4-2; clone size: medium-sized
CDR3 protein: CASRVGTDNEKLFF; CDR3 DNA: TGTGCCAGCAGGGTCGGGACCGATAATGAAAAACTGTTTTTT; D gene: -; J gene: TRBJ1-4; V gene: TRBV2; clone size: once
CDR3 protein: CATTGGGIDEKLFF; CDR3 DNA: TGTGCCACCACCGGCGGGGGGATCGATGAAAAACTGTTTTTT; D gene: -; J gene: TRBJ1-4; V gene: TRBV15; clone size: -
CDR3 protein: CASSFTGGRGHTEAFF; CDR3 DNA: TGTGCCAGCAGCTTCACAGGGGGAAGGGGGCACACTGAAGCTTTCTTT; D gene: TRBD1; J gene: TRBJ1-1; V gene: TRBV5-5; clone size: -
CDR3 protein: CASSLASRDGNQPQHF; CDR3 DNA: TGTGCCAGCAGCTTAGCTTCCCGGGACGGGAATCAGCCCCAGCATTTT; D gene: -; J gene: TRBJ1-5; V gene: TRBV7-8; clone size: few
CDR3 protein: CASSLRGDTEAFF; CDR3 DNA: TGTGCCAGCAGCCTGAGGGGGGACACTGAAGCTTTCTTT; D gene: -; J gene: TRBJ1-1; V gene: TRBV11-3; clone size: once
CDR3 protein: CSVTPKDRGYEQYF; CDR3 DNA: TGCAGCGTTACCCCGAAGGACAGGGGGTACGAGCAGTACTTC; D gene: TRBD1; J gene: TRBJ2-7; V gene: TRBV29-1; clone size: -
CDR3 protein: CASSYVRQNYGYTF; CDR3 DNA: TGTGCCAGCAGTTACGTCCGACAGAACTATGGCTACACCTTC; D gene: -; J gene: TRBJ1-2; V gene: TRBV6-5; clone size: -
CDR3 protein: CASRGGSGTSYEKLFF; CDR3 DNA: TGTGCCAGCAGGGGAGGATCCGGGACATCCTACGAAAAACTGTTTTTT; D gene: -; J gene: TRBJ1-4; V gene: TRBV2; clone size: -